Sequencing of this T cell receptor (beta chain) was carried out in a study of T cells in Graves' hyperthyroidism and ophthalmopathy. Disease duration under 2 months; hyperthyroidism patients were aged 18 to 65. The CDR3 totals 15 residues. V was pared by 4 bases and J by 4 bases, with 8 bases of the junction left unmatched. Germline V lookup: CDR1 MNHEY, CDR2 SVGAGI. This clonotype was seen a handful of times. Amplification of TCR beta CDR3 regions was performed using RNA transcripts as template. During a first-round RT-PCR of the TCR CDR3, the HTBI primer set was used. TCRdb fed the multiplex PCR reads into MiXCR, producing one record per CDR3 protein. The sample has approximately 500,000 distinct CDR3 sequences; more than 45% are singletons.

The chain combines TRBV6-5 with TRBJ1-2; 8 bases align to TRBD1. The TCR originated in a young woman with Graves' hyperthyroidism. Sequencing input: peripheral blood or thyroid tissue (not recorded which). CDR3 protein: CASSSRQGIVYGYTF. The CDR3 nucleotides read TGTGCCAGCAGTTCTCGACAGGGGATCGTCTATGGCTACACCTTC.